This record covers a single T cell receptor beta chain. The junction departs from the called germline gene at one end, perhaps through a read error. The same CDR3 arises from other DNA sequences in this sample as well. The record originates from a study of OX40 agonist ivuxolimab in advanced cancers. The germline CDR1 and CDR2 sequences are MGHDK and SYGVNS. The CDR3 runs to 12 residues. Method: immunoSEQ multiplex PCR; TCRdb's copy keeps in-frame clones and lacks some. The repertoire holds about 83,000 clones, with 85% as singletons. This TCR derives from an adult with an advanced solid tumor such as melanoma, head and neck, liver or kidney cancer. The rearrangement links TRBV25-1 to TRBJ2-7; the D is unclear. Source: CD4+ or CD8+ T cells sorted from blood, taken in a trial of the OX40 agonist ivuxolimab. The CDR3, as DNA: TGTGCCAGCAGATCTCCGACCTACGAACAGTACTTC. As protein: CASRSPTYEQYF.